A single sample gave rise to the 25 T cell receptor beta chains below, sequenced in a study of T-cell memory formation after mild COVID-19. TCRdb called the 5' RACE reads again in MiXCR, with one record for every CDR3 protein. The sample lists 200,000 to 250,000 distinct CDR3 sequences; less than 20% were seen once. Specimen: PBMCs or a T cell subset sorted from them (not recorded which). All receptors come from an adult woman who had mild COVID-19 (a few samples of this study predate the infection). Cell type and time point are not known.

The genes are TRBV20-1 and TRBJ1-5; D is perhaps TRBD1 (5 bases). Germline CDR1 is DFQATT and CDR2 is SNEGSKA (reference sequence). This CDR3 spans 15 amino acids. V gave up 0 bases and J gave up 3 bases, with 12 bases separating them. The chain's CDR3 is CSARELDSHNQPQHF. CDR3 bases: TGCAGTGCTAGAGAATTAGACAGTCACAATCAGCCCCAGCATTTT.

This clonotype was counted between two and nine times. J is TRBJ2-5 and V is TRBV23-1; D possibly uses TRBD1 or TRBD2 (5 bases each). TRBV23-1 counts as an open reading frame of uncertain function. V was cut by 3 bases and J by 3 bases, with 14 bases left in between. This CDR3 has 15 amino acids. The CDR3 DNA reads TGCGCCAGCAGTCACTCACGACAGAGGGAAGAGACCCAGTACTTC. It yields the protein CASSHSRQREETQYF.

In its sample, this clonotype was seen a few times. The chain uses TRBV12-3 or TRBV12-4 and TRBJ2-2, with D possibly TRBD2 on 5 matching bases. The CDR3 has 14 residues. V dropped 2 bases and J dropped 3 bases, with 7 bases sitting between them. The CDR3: CASSLRTHTGELFF. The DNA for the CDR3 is TGTGCCAGCAGTTTAAGGACTCACACCGGGGAGCTGTTTTTT.

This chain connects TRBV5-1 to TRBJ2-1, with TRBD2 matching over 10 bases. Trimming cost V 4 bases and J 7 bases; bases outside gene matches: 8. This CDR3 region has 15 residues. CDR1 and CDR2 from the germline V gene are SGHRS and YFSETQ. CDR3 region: CASSQTGLADNEQFF. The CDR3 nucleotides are TGCGCCAGCAGCCAGACCGGACTAGCGGATAATGAGCAGTTCTTC.

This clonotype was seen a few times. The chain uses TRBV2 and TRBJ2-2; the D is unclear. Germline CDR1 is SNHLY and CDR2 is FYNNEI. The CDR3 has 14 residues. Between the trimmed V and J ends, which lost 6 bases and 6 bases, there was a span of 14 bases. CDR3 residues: CASRLRSLAGELFF. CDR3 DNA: TGTGCCAGCAGACTACGGTCCTTGGCCGGGGAGCTGTTTTTT.

The CDR3 sequence: CASSSRQDGAYNSPLHF. CDR3 in DNA: TGCGCCAGCAGCTCCAGACAGGATGGTGCCTATAATTCACCCCTCCACTTT. This chain connects TRBV5-1 to TRBJ1-6; perhaps TRBD1 as D (6 bases). With 3 bases removed from V and 2 bases from J, the gap between germline ends came to 15 bases. CDR3 length: 17 residues. Looked up from germline, CDR1 is SGHRS and CDR2 is YFSETQ.

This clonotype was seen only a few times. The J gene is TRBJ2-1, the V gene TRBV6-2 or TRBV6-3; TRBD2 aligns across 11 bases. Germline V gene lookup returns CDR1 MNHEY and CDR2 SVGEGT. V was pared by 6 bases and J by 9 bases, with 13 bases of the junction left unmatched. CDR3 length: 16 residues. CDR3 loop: CASRTNRLAGSVEQFF. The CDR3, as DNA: TGTGCCAGCAGAACCAACCGACTAGCGGGATCTGTTGAGCAGTTCTTC.

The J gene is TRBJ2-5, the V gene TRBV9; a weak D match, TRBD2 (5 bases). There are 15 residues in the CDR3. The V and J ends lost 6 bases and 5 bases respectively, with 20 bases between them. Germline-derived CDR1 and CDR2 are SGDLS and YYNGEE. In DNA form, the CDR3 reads TGTGCCAGCATCGAAGAAGGAGGCCCCTGGGAGACCCAGTACTTC. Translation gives CASIEEGGPWETQYF.

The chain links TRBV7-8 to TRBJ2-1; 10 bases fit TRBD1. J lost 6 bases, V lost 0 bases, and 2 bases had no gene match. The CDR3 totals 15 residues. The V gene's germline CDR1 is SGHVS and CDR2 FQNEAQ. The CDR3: CASSLATGGSNEQFF. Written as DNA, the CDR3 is TGTGCCAGCAGCTTAGCGACAGGGGGCAGCAATGAGCAGTTCTTC. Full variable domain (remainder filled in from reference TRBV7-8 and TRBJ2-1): GAGVSQSPRYKVAKRGQDVALRCDPISGHVSLFWYQQALGQGPEFLTYFQNEAQLDKSGLPSDRFFAERPEGSVSTLKIQRTQQEDSAVYLCASSLATGGSNEQFFGPGTRLTVL.

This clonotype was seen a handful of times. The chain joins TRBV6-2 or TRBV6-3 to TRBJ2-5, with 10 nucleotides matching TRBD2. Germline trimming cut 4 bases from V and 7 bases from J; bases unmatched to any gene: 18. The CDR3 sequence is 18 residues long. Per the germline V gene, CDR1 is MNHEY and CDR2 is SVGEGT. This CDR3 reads CASSSAGGRPLKRGTQYF. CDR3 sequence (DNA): TGTGCCAGCAGTTCAGCGGGAGGGAGACCCCTTAAAAGGGGGACCCAGTACTTC.

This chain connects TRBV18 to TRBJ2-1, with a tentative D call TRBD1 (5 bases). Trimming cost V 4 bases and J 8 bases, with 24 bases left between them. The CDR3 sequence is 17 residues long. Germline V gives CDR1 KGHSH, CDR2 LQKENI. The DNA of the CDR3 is TGTGCCAGCTCACTTGCGAATGGGGCAGGGAAATTCGATGAGCAGTTCTTC. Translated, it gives CASSLANGAGKFDEQFF.

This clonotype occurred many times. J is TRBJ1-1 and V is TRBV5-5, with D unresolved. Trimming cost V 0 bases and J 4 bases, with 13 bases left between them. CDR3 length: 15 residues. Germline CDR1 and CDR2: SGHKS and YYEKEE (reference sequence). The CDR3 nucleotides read TGTGCCAGCAGCTTGGCGGTCGGAAGGTCCACTGAAGCTTTCTTT. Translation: CASSLAVGRSTEAFF.

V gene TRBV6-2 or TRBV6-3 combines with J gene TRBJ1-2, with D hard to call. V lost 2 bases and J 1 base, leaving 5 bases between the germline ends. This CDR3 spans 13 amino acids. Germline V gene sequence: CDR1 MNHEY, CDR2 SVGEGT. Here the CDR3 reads CASSYTINYGYTF. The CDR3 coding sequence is TGTGCCAGCAGTTACACGATTAACTATGGCTACACCTTC.

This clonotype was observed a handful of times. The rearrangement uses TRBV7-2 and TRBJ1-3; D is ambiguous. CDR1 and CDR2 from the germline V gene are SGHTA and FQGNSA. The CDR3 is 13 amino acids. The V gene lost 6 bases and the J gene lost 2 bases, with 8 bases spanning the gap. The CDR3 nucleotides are TGTGCCAGCAGAACCGGACCTGGAAACACCATATATTTT. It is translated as CASRTGPGNTIYF. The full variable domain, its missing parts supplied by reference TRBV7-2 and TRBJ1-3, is GAGVSQSPSNKVTEKGKDVELRCDPISGHTALYWYRQSLGQGLEFLIYFQGNSAPDKSGLPSDRFSAERTGGSVSTLTIQRTQQEDSAVYLCASRTGPGNTIYFGEGSWLTVV.

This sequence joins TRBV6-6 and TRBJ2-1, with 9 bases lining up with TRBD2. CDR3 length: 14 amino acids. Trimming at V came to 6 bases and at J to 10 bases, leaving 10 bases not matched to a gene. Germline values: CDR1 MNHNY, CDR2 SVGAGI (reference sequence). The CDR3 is CASRSGGRASEQFF. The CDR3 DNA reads TGTGCCAGCAGGTCGGGCGGGAGGGCGAGCGAGCAGTTCTTC.

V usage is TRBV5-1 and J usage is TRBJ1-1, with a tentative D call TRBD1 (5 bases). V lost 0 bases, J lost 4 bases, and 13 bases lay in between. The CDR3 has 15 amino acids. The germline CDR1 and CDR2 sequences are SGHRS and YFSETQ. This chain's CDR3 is CASSLGSTGGTEAFF. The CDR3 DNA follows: TGCGCCAGCAGCTTGGGGTCCACGGGGGGCACTGAAGCTTTCTTT.

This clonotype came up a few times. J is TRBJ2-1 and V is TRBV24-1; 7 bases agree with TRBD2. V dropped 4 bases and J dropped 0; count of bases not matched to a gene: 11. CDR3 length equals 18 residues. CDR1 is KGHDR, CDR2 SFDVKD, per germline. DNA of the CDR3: TGTGCCACCAGTGACCCACCAGGGACTATCAACTCCTACAATGAGCAGTTCTTC. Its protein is CATSDPPGTINSYNEQFF.

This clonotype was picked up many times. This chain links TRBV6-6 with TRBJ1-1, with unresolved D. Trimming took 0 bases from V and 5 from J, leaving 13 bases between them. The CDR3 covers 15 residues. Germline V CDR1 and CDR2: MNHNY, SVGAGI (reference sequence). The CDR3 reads CASSYSKGGRTEAFF. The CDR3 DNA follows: TGTGCCAGCAGTTACTCGAAAGGAGGGAGGACTGAAGCTTTCTTT.

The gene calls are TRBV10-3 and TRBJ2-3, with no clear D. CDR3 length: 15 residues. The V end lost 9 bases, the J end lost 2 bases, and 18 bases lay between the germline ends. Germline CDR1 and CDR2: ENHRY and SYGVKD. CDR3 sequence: CAIKPHGVHTDTQYF. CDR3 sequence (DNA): TGTGCCATTAAACCCCATGGGGTTCACACAGATACGCAGTATTTT.

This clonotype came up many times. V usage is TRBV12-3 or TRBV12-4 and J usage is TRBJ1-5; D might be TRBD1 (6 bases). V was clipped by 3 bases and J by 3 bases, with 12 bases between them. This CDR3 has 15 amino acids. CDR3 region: CASSFVTGANQPQHF. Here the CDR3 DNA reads TGTGCCAGCAGTTTTGTGACAGGCGCCAATCAGCCCCAGCATTTT.

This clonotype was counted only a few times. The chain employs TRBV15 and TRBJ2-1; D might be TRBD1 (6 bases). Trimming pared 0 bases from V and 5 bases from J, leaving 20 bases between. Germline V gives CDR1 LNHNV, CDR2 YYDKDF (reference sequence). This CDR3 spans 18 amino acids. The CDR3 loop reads CATSRETGHPPLHNEQFF. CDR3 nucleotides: TGTGCCACCAGCAGAGAGACAGGACACCCACCACTACACAATGAGCAGTTCTTC. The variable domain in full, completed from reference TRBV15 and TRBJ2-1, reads DAMVIQNPRYQVTQFGKPVTLSCSQTLNHNVMYWYQQKSSQAPKLLFHYYDKDFNNEADTPDNFQSRRPNTSFCFLDIRSPGLGDTAMYLCATSRETGHPPLHNEQFFGPGTRLTVL.

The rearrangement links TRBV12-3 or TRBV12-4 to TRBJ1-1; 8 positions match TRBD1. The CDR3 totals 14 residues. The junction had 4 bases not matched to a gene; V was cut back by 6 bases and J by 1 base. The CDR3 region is CASRPGTGNTEAFF. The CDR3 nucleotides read TGTGCCAGCAGACCCGGGACAGGGAACACTGAAGCTTTCTTT.

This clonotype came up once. In nucleotides, the CDR3 is TGCAGTGCTACGCCCGGGACAGGGAGCTCCTACGAGCAGTACTTC. It encodes CSATPGTGSSYEQYF. This chain uses TRBV20-1 with TRBJ2-7; 9 positions match TRBD1. CDR1 DFQATT and CDR2 SNEGSKA come from the germline V gene (reference sequence). V dropped 4 bases and J dropped 0; count of bases not matched to a gene: 7. The CDR3 length is 15 residues.

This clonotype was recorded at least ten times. Written as DNA, the CDR3 is TGCGCCAGCAGAGGGGGAACCTACGAGCAGTACTTC. Translated: CASRGGTYEQYF. The genes are TRBV5-1 and TRBJ2-7; D perhaps matches TRBD1 (6 bases). The V end was cut by 5 bases, the J end by 2 bases, with 8 bases between. Germline CDR1 reads SGHRS; CDR2 reads YFSETQ. The CDR3 covers 12 residues.

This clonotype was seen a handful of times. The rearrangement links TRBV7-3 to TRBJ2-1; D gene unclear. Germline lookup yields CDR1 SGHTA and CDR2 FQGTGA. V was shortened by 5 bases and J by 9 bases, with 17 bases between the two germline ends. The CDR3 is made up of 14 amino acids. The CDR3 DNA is TGTGCCAGCAGCCCGAGGACGGATTCCGGTGAGCAGTTCTTC. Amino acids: CASSPRTDSGEQFF.